The 18 T cell receptor beta chains given below trace back to one sample, sequenced in a study of OX40 agonist ivuxolimab in advanced cancers. The table came from immunoSEQ multiplex PCR; TCRdb's copy has only in-frame clones and leaves some out. The sample comprises roughly 89,000 clones, roughly 88% of which are singletons, and less than 0.35% rests with the top ten. Source: CD4+ or CD8+ T cells sorted from blood, taken in a trial of the OX40 agonist ivuxolimab. These receptors were taken from an adult with an advanced solid tumor such as melanoma, head and neck, liver or kidney cancer.

V is TRBV5-4 and J is TRBJ2-7; 10 nucleotides agree with TRBD2. The CDR3 totals 15 residues. CDR1 and CDR2 from the germline V gene are SGHNT and YYREEE (reference sequence). The J segment lost 5 bases and the V segment lost 0 bases, leaving 5 bases of the junction unmatched. The CDR3 loop is CASSLAASGSHEQYF. For the CDR3, the DNA is TGTGCCAGCAGCTTGGCGGCTAGCGGGAGCCACGAGCAGTACTTC.

The chain uses TRBV9 and TRBJ2-3; D ambiguous. The V gene's germline CDR1 is SGDLS and CDR2 YYNGEE. The V end was cut by 5 bases, the J end by 1 base, with 11 bases between. This CDR3 region has 14 residues. The CDR3 DNA reads as TGTGCCAGCAGTTTAGGACGGGGCACAGATACGCAGTATTTT. Translated: CASSLGRGTDTQYF.

The chain recombines TRBV29-1 with TRBJ2-3; TRBD2 is a possible D gene (5 bases). CDR3 length equals 13 residues. V shed 2 bases and J shed 5 bases, with 11 bases lying between them. Germline V gene data show CDR1 as SQVTM and CDR2 as ANQGSEA. Here the CDR3 reads CSVERQAGDTQYF. The CDR3 region has the DNA TGCAGCGTTGAAAGGCAGGCGGGAGATACGCAGTATTTT.

V usage is TRBV28 and J usage is TRBJ1-1; D call uncertain. This CDR3 has 13 residues. From germline, CDR1 is MDHEN and CDR2 SYDVKM. The germline V and J ends were trimmed by 7 bases and 0 bases, with 9 bases remaining between them. This chain's CDR3 is CASTRTVNTEAFF. The CDR3, as DNA: TGTGCCAGCACCAGGACTGTGAACACTGAAGCTTTCTTT. Together with reference TRBV28 and TRBJ1-1, the CDR3 gives the full variable domain: DVKVTQSSRYLVKRTGEKVFLECVQDMDHENMFWYRQDPGLGLRLIYFSYDVKMKEKGDIPEGYSVSREKKERFSLILESASTNQTSMYLCASTRTVNTEAFFGQGTRLTVV.

V and J are TRBV28 and TRBJ2-1, with D possibly TRBD1 on 5 matching bases. Trimming took 7 bases from V and 5 from J, leaving 18 bases between them. Germline CDR1 reads MDHEN; CDR2 reads SYDVKM. The CDR3 is made up of 15 amino acids. The CDR3 protein is CASTTMGEGDNEQFF. The CDR3, as DNA: TGTGCCAGCACTACGATGGGTGAAGGGGACAATGAGCAGTTCTTC. The variable domain in full, completed from reference TRBV28 and TRBJ2-1, reads DVKVTQSSRYLVKRTGEKVFLECVQDMDHENMFWYRQDPGLGLRLIYFSYDVKMKEKGDIPEGYSVSREKKERFSLILESASTNQTSMYLCASTTMGEGDNEQFFGPGTRLTVL.

The rearrangement links TRBV7-2 to TRBJ2-3, with TRBD2 matching over 9 bases. V was pared by 1 base and J by 0 bases, with 8 bases of the junction left unmatched. Germline CDR1 reads SGHTA; CDR2 reads FQGNSA. The CDR3 contains 18 residues. The CDR3 DNA reads as TGTGCCAGCAGCTTAGAAAGCTTAGCGGGGGCTAGCACAGATACGCAGTATTTT. Residues: CASSLESLAGASTDTQYF.

This chain links TRBV2 with TRBJ2-1; 7 bases are shared with TRBD2. V lost 8 bases, J lost 6 bases, and 4 bases stayed unmatched. The CDR3 contains 12 residues. Germline V gene sequence: CDR1 SNHLY, CDR2 FYNNEI. The CDR3 reads CASGREVNEQFF. The CDR3, as DNA: TGTGCCAGCGGGAGGGAAGTCAATGAGCAGTTCTTC.

V is TRBV7-2 and J is TRBJ2-7; TRBD2 matches 7 bases. The length of the CDR3 is 13 residues. Germline V gives CDR1 SGHTA, CDR2 FQGNSA. V was pared by 1 base and J by 7 bases, with 4 bases of the junction left unmatched. In DNA, the CDR3 is TGTGCCAGCAGCTTAGAGACTAGCTTTGAGCAGTACTTC. This gives the protein CASSLETSFEQYF.

The chain is built from TRBV27 and TRBJ2-2, with 15 bases that match TRBD2. This CDR3 contains 18 residues. Germline trimming cut 5 bases from V and 3 bases from J; bases unmatched to any gene: 7. Per the germline V gene, CDR1 is MNHEY and CDR2 is SMNVEV (reference sequence). This chain's CDR3 is CASSIFGLAGGDTGELFF. CDR3 DNA: TGTGCCAGCAGTATCTTTGGACTAGCGGGAGGGGACACCGGGGAGCTGTTTTTT.

The rearrangement links TRBV18 to TRBJ2-1; 8 bases match TRBD1. This CDR3 contains 15 residues. J lost 6 bases, V lost 5 bases, and 9 bases had no gene match. Germline CDR1 and CDR2: KGHSH and LQKENI. The chain's CDR3 is CASSSGTGYTNEQFF. As DNA, the CDR3 is TGTGCCAGCTCATCCGGGACAGGCTACACCAATGAGCAGTTCTTC.

A word on this clone: Other DNA sequences within the sample encode an identical CDR3. The CDR3 bases are TGTGCCAGCAGCTTTTCTGTTGGCGCCGGCAAGGAAACTGAAGCTTTCTTT. It encodes CASSFSVGAGKETEAFF. The V call is TRBV7-2, the J call TRBJ1-1, with unresolved D. CDR1 and CDR2 (germline): SGHTA, FQGNSA. V shed 3 bases and J shed 5 bases, with 22 bases lying between them. This CDR3 is built from 17 residues. The variable domain in full, with the rest retrieved from reference TRBV7-2 and TRBJ1-1, is GAGVSQSPSNKVTEKGKDVELRCDPISGHTALYWYRQSLGQGLEFLIYFQGNSAPDKSGLPSDRFSAERTGGSVSTLTIQRTQQEDSAVYLCASSFSVGAGKETEAFFGQGTRLTVV.

This chain joins TRBV10-1 and TRBJ2-1, with TRBD2 matching over 14 bases. The CDR3 is 16 amino acids. The V and J ends lost 0 bases and 7 bases, in that order; junction bases with no gene match: 2. The germline gives CDR1 WNHNN, CDR2 SYGVQD (reference sequence). The CDR3 loop reads CASSESRTSGRNEQFF. As DNA, the CDR3 is TGCGCCAGCAGTGAGTCGAGGACTAGCGGGAGGAATGAGCAGTTCTTC.

With respect to this clone: Different DNA sequences within this sample yield the same CDR3. CDR3 nucleotides: TGTGCCAGCAGCTTATTGGGGCAGATTTATGGCTACACCTTC. Translated: CASSLLGQIYGYTF. This chain connects TRBV7-2 to TRBJ1-2; weak D call: TRBD1 (5 bases). CDR1 and CDR2 from the germline V gene are SGHTA and FQGNSA. V was clipped by 2 bases and J by 5 bases, with 12 bases between them. This CDR3 has 14 residues.

The V gene is TRBV5-6, the J gene TRBJ1-6, with D unresolved. Germline lookup yields CDR1 SGHDT and CDR2 YYEEEE. V was pared by 0 bases and J by 8 bases, with 6 bases between. This CDR3 comprises 13 residues. The CDR3 coding sequence is TGTGCCAGCAGCTTGGGGATTTATTCACCCCTCCACTTT. This sequence encodes CASSLGIYSPLHF.

The chain recombines TRBV19 with TRBJ2-1, with a possible D match to TRBD2 (6 bases). Trimming removed 7 bases at V and 5 bases at J, with 27 bases between. This CDR3 has 18 amino acids. The germline gives CDR1 LNHDA, CDR2 SQIVND (reference sequence). DNA of the CDR3: TGTGCCAGTACCCGAGTCGCTATGGTGCGGGGAACTCACAATGAGCAGTTCTTC. Translated, it gives CASTRVAMVRGTHNEQFF.

V gene TRBV2 combines with J gene TRBJ2-5; 9 bases fit TRBD2. The CDR3 extends over 14 amino acids. Trimming took 7 bases from V and 3 from J; bases not matched to a gene: 6. The germline V gene encodes CDR1 SNHLY and CDR2 FYNNEI. Written as DNA, the CDR3 is TGTGCCAGCACCGGGACTAGCTGGGAAGAGACCCAGTACTTC. It yields the protein CASTGTSWEETQYF. Combining the CDR3 with reference TRBV2 and TRBJ2-5 gives the whole variable domain EPEVTQTPSHQVTQMGQEVILRCVPISNHLYFYWYRQILGQKVEFLVSFYNNEISEKSEIFDDQFSVERPDGSNFTLKIRSTKLEDSAMYFCASTGTSWEETQYFGPGTRLLVL.

This chain links TRBV27 with TRBJ2-5; D is unclear. V was cut by 3 bases and J by 5 bases, with 10 bases left in between. CDR1 is MNHEY and CDR2 is SMNVEV in the germline V gene (reference sequence). The length of the CDR3 is 13 residues. CDR3 protein: CASSFLGAETQYF. The CDR3 DNA reads TGTGCCAGCAGTTTCTTGGGCGCTGAGACCCAGTACTTC.

The rearrangement joins TRBV18 to TRBJ2-3; 9 bases align to TRBD1. Germline loops: CDR1 KGHSH, CDR2 LQKENI. The length of the CDR3 is 15 residues. J lost 7 bases, V lost 2 bases, and 7 bases had no gene match. CDR3 DNA sequence: TGTGCCAGCTCACCAGGGGGACAGGGCCGGAATACGCAGTATTTT. As protein: CASSPGGQGRNTQYF.